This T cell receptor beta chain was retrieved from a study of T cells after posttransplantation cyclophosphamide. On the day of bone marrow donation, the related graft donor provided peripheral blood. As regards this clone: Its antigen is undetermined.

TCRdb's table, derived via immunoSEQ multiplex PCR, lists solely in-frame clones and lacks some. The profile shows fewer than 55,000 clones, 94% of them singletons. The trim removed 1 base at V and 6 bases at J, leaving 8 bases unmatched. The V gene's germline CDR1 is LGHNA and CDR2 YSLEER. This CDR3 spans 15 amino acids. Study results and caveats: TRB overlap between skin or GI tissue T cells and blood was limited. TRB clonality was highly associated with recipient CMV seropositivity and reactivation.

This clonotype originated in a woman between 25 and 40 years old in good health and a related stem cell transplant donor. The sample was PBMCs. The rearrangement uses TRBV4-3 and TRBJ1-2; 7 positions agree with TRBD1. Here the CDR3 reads CASSQVSGTVDGYTF. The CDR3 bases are TGCGCCAGCAGCCAAGTCTCCGGGACAGTGGATGGCTACACCTTC.